This T cell receptor beta chain was identified during a study of CD8+CD57+ T cells in acquired aplastic anemia. Study details: Sorted CD4+ and CD8+ cells gave a mean 3.2 ug DNA, range about 0.2 to 27.4 ug. Study-wide results and limits: The number of CD8+ CDR3 sequences shared by patients and controls was roughly 31. Patients versus controls showed no significant CD8+ Simpson's diversity difference.

The sequenced patients had an expansion of CD8+CD57+ cells seen by flow cytometry. Patients had received no therapy at the time of blood sampling. With regard to this clonotype: Its antigen remains unidentified.

It was genomic DNA that served as the template for profiling TCR beta VDJ and CDR3. TCRdb processed the reads anew with MiXCR; each CDR3 protein has one entry. The sample lists under 500,000 distinct CDR3 sequences, approximately 33% occurring once. The sequence was obtained from a human donor with aplastic anemia. Sequencing input: sorted CD4+, CD8+, or CD8+CD57+ T cells (not recorded which) from PBMCs.

CDR3 in DNA: TGTGCCAGCAGACCCGATAGCAATCAGCCCCAGCATTTT. It is translated as CASRPDSNQPQHF. The V call is TRBV6-5, the J call TRBJ1-5; D gene ambiguous. Trimming shortened V by 6 bases and J by 0 bases, and 6 bases separated the two germline ends. The CDR3 runs 13 residues. The germline V gene encodes CDR1 MNHEY and CDR2 SVGAGI.